This T cell receptor (beta chain) was sequenced during a study of cytomegalovirus exposure and HLA in healthy donors. Germline V gives CDR1 SGDLS, CDR2 YYNGEE. The CDR3 contains 15 residues. J lost 12 bases, V lost 4 bases, and 10 bases had no gene match. This clone has a handful of counts. Its antigen is not known. 60 Vbeta and 13 Jbeta primers were used in PCR. Assay: immunoSEQ multiplex PCR; the TCRdb copy retains only in-frame clones and omits some. There are under 200,000 clones in the sample; about 63% occur only once, and roughly 2.7% lies in the top ten. Findings and limits, study-wide: Three chains linked to CMV were shown in vitro to be specific for CMV antigens.

The rearrangement uses TRBV9 and TRBJ1-6; 10 bases match TRBD1. The sequence came from a woman aged 40 to 50 in good health and CMV-seropositive. Sample: PBMCs. The CDR3: CASSPRWDRGIPLHF. The CDR3 region has the DNA TGTGCCAGCAGCCCGCGGTGGGACAGGGGTATACCCCTCCACTTT.